A selection of T cell receptor beta chains follows, all from one sample in a study of blood T cell repertoires in COVID-19. Sequencing used immunoSEQ multiplex PCR; TCRdb keeps in-frame clones, though not all of them. The table records 300,000 to 450,000 clones, 80% to 90% of them present only once. Sequencing was carried out using PBMCs or T cells enriched from blood (not recorded which). The receptors here all came from a man younger than 35 who had recovered from COVID-19. Both conserved end residues are part of each CDR3. D genes are given only for firm matches. Clone sizes are given selectively: once, few, many, or a class where the clone is expanded.

j_call	d_call	clone_size	v_call	cdr3_aa	cdr3_nt
TRBJ1-2	TRBD1	once	TRBV5-8	CASSMGQPNYGYTF	TGTGCCAGCAGCATGGGACAGCCCAACTATGGCTACACCTTC
TRBJ2-2	NA	NA	TRBV6-2/TRBV6-3	CASSYPRHTTGELFF	TGTGCCAGCAGTTACCCGCGACACACCACCGGGGAGCTGTTTTTT
TRBJ2-1	TRBD1	NA	TRBV4-1	CASSQGLQGTYNEQFF	TGCGCCAGCAGCCAAGGGTTACAGGGGACCTACAATGAGCAGTTCTTC
TRBJ1-4	NA	NA	TRBV7-2	CASSLAYRRTTNEKLFF	TGTGCCAGCAGCTTAGCTTACAGGCGGACGACTAATGAAAAACTGTTTTTT
TRBJ1-2	NA	few	TRBV25-1	CASSEFWLDGYTF	TGTGCCAGCAGTGAATTTTGGCTAGATGGCTACACCTTC
TRBJ2-5	NA	NA	TRBV3-1/TRBV3-2	CASSQGPQETQYF	TGTGCCAGCAGCCAAGGGCCCCAAGAGACCCAGTACTTC
TRBJ2-3	TRBD2	few	TRBV5-6	CASSLAYLAGAFTDTQYF	TGTGCCAGCAGCTTGGCCTATCTAGCGGGGGCTTTCACAGATACGCAGTATTTT
TRBJ1-2	NA	NA	TRBV15	CATSRGREGSYGYTF	TGTGCCACCAGCAGAGGCAGAGAGGGTTCCTATGGCTACACCTTC
TRBJ2-3	NA	NA	TRBV9	CASSVSGLPDTQYF	TGTGCCAGCAGCGTAAGCGGGTTACCAGATACGCAGTATTTT
TRBJ2-2	TRBD1	once	TRBV12-3/TRBV12-4	CASTPDRAIELFF	TGTGCCAGCACCCCGGACAGGGCCATTGAGCTGTTTTTT
TRBJ2-1	NA	few	TRBV2	CASSDDRFLVNEQFF	TGTGCCAGCAGTGACGACAGGTTTCTGGTCAATGAGCAGTTCTTC
TRBJ1-1	NA	NA	TRBV10-3	CAIKDGLLNTEAFF	TGTGCCATCAAAGATGGCTTATTGAACACTGAAGCTTTCTTT
TRBJ1-1	NA	NA	TRBV18	CASSPDSRNTEAFF	TGTGCCAGCTCACCAGACAGCCGGAACACTGAAGCTTTCTTT
TRBJ1-5	NA	NA	TRBV2	CASSERGGNQPQHF	TGTGCCAGCAGTGAAAGGGGCGGCAATCAGCCCCAGCATTTT
TRBJ2-3	TRBD2	NA	TRBV4-3	CASSQDGLVQGTQYF	TGCGCCAGCAGCCAAGACGGACTAGTCCAAGGGACGCAGTATTTT
TRBJ1-3	NA	NA	TRBV30	CAWSRGQSGNTIYF	TGTGCCTGGAGTAGGGGTCAATCTGGAAACACCATATATTTT
TRBJ2-7	NA	NA	TRBV4-1	CASSQGTPYEQYF	TGCGCCAGCAGCCAAGGGACTCCATACGAGCAGTACTTC
TRBJ2-7	TRBD2	NA	TRBV28	CASSFLGTSGSFEQYF	TGTGCCAGCAGTTTCCTAGGGACTAGCGGGAGTTTCGAGCAGTACTTC
TRBJ2-7	NA	NA	TRBV6-5	CASVRGGSEEQYF	TGTGCCAGCGTGAGGGGGGGATCGGAAGAGCAGTACTTC
TRBJ1-2	NA	NA	TRBV10-1	CARTPSPREERGYTF	TGCGCCAGGACACCTTCCCCACGGGAAGAACGCGGCTACACCTTC
TRBJ2-4	TRBD1	NA	TRBV30	CAWSEGQTAKNIQYF	TGTGCCTGGAGTGAGGGACAGACAGCCAAAAACATTCAGTACTTC
TRBJ1-4	NA	NA	TRBV23-1	CASSQSGRTATNEKLFF	TGCGCCAGCAGTCAATCGGGCAGGACAGCAACTAATGAAAAACTGTTTTTT
TRBJ2-7	NA	NA	TRBV18	CASSLGQGGVGSYEQYF	TGTGCCAGCTCACTCGGCCAGGGGGGAGTAGGTTCCTACGAGCAGTACTTC
TRBJ2-7	NA	NA	TRBV28	CASSIAQASYEQYF	TGTGCCAGCTCCATTGCACAGGCTAGCTACGAGCAGTACTTC
TRBJ1-2	NA	NA	TRBV20-1	CSAPVGSYTF	TGCAGTGCCCCTGTCGGGTCCTACACCTTC
TRBJ1-2	TRBD1	NA	TRBV6-5	CASRKGQGPYGYTF	TGTGCCAGCAGGAAGGGACAGGGGCCCTATGGCTACACCTTC
TRBJ2-3	NA	NA	TRBV4-2	CASSPLPGEYTDTQYF	TGTGCCAGCAGCCCTCTCCCGGGGGAATACACAGATACGCAGTATTTT
TRBJ1-2	NA	few	TRBV28	CASSLPGHPNYGYTF	TGTGCCAGCAGTTTACCGGGACATCCTAACTATGGCTACACCTTC
TRBJ2-2	TRBD1	NA	TRBV3-1/TRBV3-2	CASSQGQGAGELFF	TGTGCCAGCAGCCAAGGACAGGGGGCCGGGGAGCTGTTTTTT